This is a list of T cell receptor beta chains from one sample in a study of blood T cells in healthy people across ages. In TCRdb, the 5' RACE reads were re-called with MiXCR into one record per CDR3 protein. The data contain hundreds of thousands of distinct CDR3 sequences, over 40% of them seen just once; the ten biggest clones take up around 30%. Sequencing was performed on blood. The receptors shown here come from an older man in good health. CDR3s include the opening cysteine and the closing phenylalanine or tryptophan. The D gene is left open where the match is weak. Size values are once, few and many counts, or a class for expanded clones, and some rows have none.

>14|-|TRBV30|TRBJ1-5|-
TGTGCCTGGGCTACAGGGTATAGCAATCAGCCCCAGCATTTT
CAWATGYSNQPQHF
>16|-|TRBV29-1|TRBJ2-5|-
TGCAGCGTTGAAGATCTGAGGGGCCCAGGTGAGAATGAGCAGTACTTC
CSVEDLRGPGENEQYF
>16|TRBD1|TRBV7-2|TRBJ2-3|few
TGTGCCAGCAGCCCGCGGGACAGGGGGCCGGCAGATACGCAGTATTTT
CASSPRDRGPADTQYF
>16|-|TRBV14|TRBJ2-5|few
TGTGCCAGCAGTCCTTTAGCGGCTGGAACGGAGGGGACCCAGTACTTC
CASSPLAAGTEGTQYF
>13|TRBD2|TRBV29-1|TRBJ2-5|many
TGCAGCGTTGGGACTAGCGGCCAAGAGACCCAGTACTTC
CSVGTSGQETQYF
>15|-|TRBV5-1|TRBJ1-2|-
TGCGCCAGCAGCTTCGCCCCCAGCTCCGGGGATGACTACACCTTC
CASSFAPSSGDDYTF
>16|TRBD2|TRBV5-1|TRBJ2-7|-
TGCGCCAGCAGCTTGGCGCCAGCGGGAGAGTTATACGAGCAGTACTTC
CASSLAPAGELYEQYF
>15|-|TRBV3-1|TRBJ1-2|-
TGTGCCAGCAGCCAAGCCAGGACAGCTAACTATGGCTACACCTTC
CASSQARTANYGYTF
>14|-|TRBV20-1|TRBJ2-7|-
TGCAGTGCTAGACGAGGCTCAATGGCGCATGAGCAGTACTTC
CSARRGSMAHEQYF
>14|-|TRBV3-1|TRBJ1-1|-
TGTGCCAGCAGCGCGTCCGACAGAGACACTGAAGCTTTCTTT
CASSASDRDTEAFF
>16|-|TRBV15|TRBJ2-7|few
TGTGCCACCAGCAGCCACAAGGGACTGACCTCCTACGAGCAGTACTTC
CATSSHKGLTSYEQYF
>12|-|TRBV6-6|TRBJ2-3|few
TGTGCCAGCCTTCGGAACTCAGATACGCAGTATTTT
CASLRNSDTQYF
>15|TRBD1|TRBV20-1|TRBJ2-2|-
TGCAGTGCCAGGGGACAGATTGCGAACACCGGGGAGCTGTTTTTT
CSARGQIANTGELFF
>13|-|TRBV27|TRBJ1-2|-
TGTGCCAGCAGTGGATCAGGAGACTATGGCTACACCTTC
CASSGSGDYGYTF
>13|TRBD1|TRBV29-1|TRBJ2-1|many
TGCAGCGCAGGACAGGGGATCGGCAATGAGCAGTTCTTC
CSAGQGIGNEQFF
>15|TRBD1|TRBV12-3/TRBV12-4|TRBJ2-5|-
TGTGCCAGCAGTGATGGACAGGGGCTGGGAGAGACCCAGTACTTC
CASSDGQGLGETQYF
>13|-|TRBV6-1|TRBJ1-5|-
TGTGCCAGCAGTGAAGAGGAGAATCAGCCCCAGCATTTT
CASSEEENQPQHF
>13|TRBD1|TRBV7-9|TRBJ1-1|once
TGTGCCAGCAGCGTAAACAGGGGTTCGGTAGCTTTCTTT
CASSVNRGSVAFF
>17|-|TRBV11-2|TRBJ2-7|few
TGTGCCAGCAGCTCTAGGGGTTTGAGGGTTGCCTTTTATGAGCAGTACTTC
CASSSRGLRVAFYEQYF
>14|TRBD2|TRBV12-3/TRBV12-4|TRBJ2-1|-
TGTGCCAGCACTCGGGAGGCGGACCTCTACGAGCAGTTCTTC
CASTREADLYEQFF
>16|-|TRBV18|TRBJ1-6|-
TGTGCCAGCTCACCAAGGCCACCACAGGGAGTGTCACCCCTCCACTTT
CASSPRPPQGVSPLHF
>13|-|TRBV7-2|TRBJ2-2|few
TGTGCCAGCAGCTCTCTAGGTCCCGGGGAGCTGTTTTTT
CASSSLGPGELFF
>14|TRBD1|TRBV6-2/TRBV6-3|TRBJ2-7|few
TGTGCCAGCAGCAGGACAGGGGCCCCCTACGAGCAGTACTTC
CASSRTGAPYEQYF
>14|TRBD2|TRBV20-1|TRBJ2-3|few
TGCAGTGCTAGTGCTAGCGGATACACAGATACGCAGTATTTT
CSASASGYTDTQYF
>19|TRBD1|TRBV20-1|TRBJ1-2|-
TGCAGTGCCCATCAGGTCAATATTGACAGGGTCAATTTAGTCTCTGGCTACACCTTC
CSAHQVNIDRVNLVSGYTF
>13|-|TRBV20-1|TRBJ2-3|many
TGCAGTGCTACTACAGGGAGCACAGATACGCAGTATTTT
CSATTGSTDTQYF
>16|TRBD2|TRBV10-2|TRBJ2-5|-
TGCGCCAGCAGATGGACCTTAGCGGGGGGGCAAGAGACCCAGTACTTC
CASRWTLAGGQETQYF
>15|-|TRBV4-1|TRBJ2-3|-
TGCGCCAGCAGCCGCGGACAGATTAGCACAGATACGCAGTATTTT
CASSRGQISTDTQYF
>19|TRBD2|TRBV20-1|TRBJ2-3|few
TGCAGTGCTAGAGATCCCCTAGCGGGAGGATCTACTAGCACAGATACGCAGTATTTT
CSARDPLAGGSTSTDTQYF
>13|-|TRBV12-3/TRBV12-4|TRBJ2-1|-
TGTGCCAGCAGTTCTGAGGTCTACAATGAGCAGTTCTTC
CASSSEVYNEQFF
>15|-|TRBV20-1|TRBJ2-7|once
TGCAGTGCTAGAGATAGTGCTCCTTTACTTTACGAGCAGTACTTC
CSARDSAPLLYEQYF
>15|TRBD1|TRBV30|TRBJ1-5|-
TGTGCCTGGAGTGGGACAGGGCTTGGCAATCAGCCCCAGCATTTT
CAWSGTGLGNQPQHF
>16|-|TRBV7-8|TRBJ1-1|few
TGTGCCAGCAGCCCTCCTGCAGACACCTTGAACACTGAAGCTTTCTTT
CASSPPADTLNTEAFF
>14|TRBD2|TRBV28|TRBJ2-7|-
TGTACCAGCAATCAACTAGCGGGATCGTACGAGCAGTACTTC
CTSNQLAGSYEQYF
>15|TRBD1|TRBV20-1|TRBJ1-2|-
TGCAGTGCTAGAGATCTGCGACAGGGTTTAGGCGGCTACACCTTC
CSARDLRQGLGGYTF
>14|TRBD1|TRBV20-1|TRBJ1-5|few
TGCAGTGCACGGACAGGGTTCAGCAATCAGCCCCAGCATTTT
CSARTGFSNQPQHF
>17|TRBD2|TRBV7-2|TRBJ2-1|few
TGTGCCAGCAGCTTAGGTCCGGGACTAGCCTCCTACAATGAGCAGTTCTTC
CASSLGPGLASYNEQFF
>16|-|TRBV12-5|TRBJ1-1|-
TGTGCTAGTGGGGTGGACACACGGGTTATGAACACTGAAGCTTTCTTT
CASGVDTRVMNTEAFF
>15|-|TRBV4-3|TRBJ1-6|-
TGCGCCAGCAGCCAAGATAAGGGACAAAATTCACCCCTCCACTTT
CASSQDKGQNSPLHF
>16|-|TRBV20-1|TRBJ2-3|few
TGCAGTGCTTTCTATACCGCTGCGCCCGGGGGAGATACGCAGTATTTT
CSAFYTAAPGGDTQYF
>17|TRBD2|TRBV12-3/TRBV12-4|TRBJ2-5|-
TGTGCCAGCACCAGCAGCCCGACTAGCGGGAGCGGGGAGACCCAGTACTTC
CASTSSPTSGSGETQYF
>13|-|TRBV4-3|TRBJ2-1|-
TGCGCCAGCAGCCAAGATGCCGGGTATCCTTCGTTCTTC
CASSQDAGYPSFF
>15|-|TRBV7-2|TRBJ2-7|-
TGTGCCAGCAGCTCCTCCCCGGGACAACCTTACGAGCAGTACTTC
CASSSSPGQPYEQYF
>15|-|TRBV2|TRBJ2-5|-
TGTGCCAGCAGTGAAGCGAATCGGGAGCTGGAGACCCAGTACTTC
CASSEANRELETQYF
>15|TRBD2|TRBV28|TRBJ2-1|-
TGTGCCAGCAGAATAGCGGGAGTTTCCTACAATGAGCAGTTCTTC
CASRIAGVSYNEQFF
>19|TRBD2|TRBV4-1|TRBJ2-2|-
TGCGCCAGCAGCCAAGAACGGACTAGCGGGGGGGCCTCGAGCGGGGAGCTGTTTTTT
CASSQERTSGGASSGELFF